This T cell receptor beta chain was found in a study of T cell changes during pregnancy in multiple sclerosis. Repertoires were generated with immunoSEQ multiplex PCR, while TCRdb's copy carries only in-frame clones and drops some. The sample lists 65,000 to 90,000 clones; 85% to 95% were seen once. Germline V CDR1 and CDR2: KGHSH, LQKENI. The CDR3 totals 17 residues. The V end was cut by 2 bases, the J end by 0 bases, with 14 bases between. In this sample, this clone turned up a few times. The receptor was isolated from a female donor in good health, enrolled as a control in a pregnancy study. The chain carries TRBV18 and TRBJ2-4; D might be TRBD2 (6 bases). The sample in question was peripheral blood, obtained in the third trimester of pregnancy. The CDR3 reads CASSPIWRELAKNIQYF. CDR3 nucleotide sequence: TGTGCCAGCTCACCAATATGGCGGGAACTAGCCAAAAACATTCAGTACTTC.